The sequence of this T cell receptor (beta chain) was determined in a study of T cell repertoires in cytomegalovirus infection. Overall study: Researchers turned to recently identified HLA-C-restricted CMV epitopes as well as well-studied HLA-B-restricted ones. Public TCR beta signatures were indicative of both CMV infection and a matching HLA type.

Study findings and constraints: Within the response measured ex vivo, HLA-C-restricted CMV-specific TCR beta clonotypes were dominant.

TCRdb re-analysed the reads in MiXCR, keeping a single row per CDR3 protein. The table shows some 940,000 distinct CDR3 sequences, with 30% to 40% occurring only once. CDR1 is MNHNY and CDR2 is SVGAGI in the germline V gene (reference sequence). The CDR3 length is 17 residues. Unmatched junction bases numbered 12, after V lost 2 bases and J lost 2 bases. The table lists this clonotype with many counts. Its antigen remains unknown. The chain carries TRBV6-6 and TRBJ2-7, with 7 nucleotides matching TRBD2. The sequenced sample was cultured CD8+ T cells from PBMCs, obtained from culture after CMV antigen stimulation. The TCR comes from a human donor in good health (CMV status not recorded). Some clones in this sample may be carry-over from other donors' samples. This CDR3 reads CASSYGGGGEGTYEQYV. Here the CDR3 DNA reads TGTGCCAGCAGTTACGGCGGCGGGGGTGAGGGTACCTACGAGCAGTACGTC.